The clone carrying this TCR beta chain has more than one count but fewer than ten. The antigen remains undetermined. The sample comes from a study of blood T cells in healthy people across ages. The germline gives CDR1 SGHVS, CDR2 FNYEAQ. The CDR3 is made up of 16 amino acids. V lost 0 bases and J lost 4, with 13 bases in between. A J-beta primer mix and a sample-barcoded 5' primer were used in a second PCR of about 6 to 12 cycles. A single record per CDR3 protein comes from TCRdb applying MiXCR to the 5' RACE reads. The sample includes some 370,000 distinct CDR3 sequences, approximately 51% of them seen just once. The donors, all healthy, were Caucasians living in Russia, aged roughly 6 to 100. Study-wide points: Age advanced and TCR beta diversity per million T cells fell, roughly linearly.

This TCR was recovered from a man aged 55 to 69 in good health. Input material: blood. The chain joins TRBV7-6 to TRBJ2-1; the D is unclear. Here the CDR3 reads CASSLAQGNRYNEQFF. In DNA, the CDR3 is TGTGCCAGCAGCTTAGCGCAAGGGAATCGGTACAATGAGCAGTTCTTC.